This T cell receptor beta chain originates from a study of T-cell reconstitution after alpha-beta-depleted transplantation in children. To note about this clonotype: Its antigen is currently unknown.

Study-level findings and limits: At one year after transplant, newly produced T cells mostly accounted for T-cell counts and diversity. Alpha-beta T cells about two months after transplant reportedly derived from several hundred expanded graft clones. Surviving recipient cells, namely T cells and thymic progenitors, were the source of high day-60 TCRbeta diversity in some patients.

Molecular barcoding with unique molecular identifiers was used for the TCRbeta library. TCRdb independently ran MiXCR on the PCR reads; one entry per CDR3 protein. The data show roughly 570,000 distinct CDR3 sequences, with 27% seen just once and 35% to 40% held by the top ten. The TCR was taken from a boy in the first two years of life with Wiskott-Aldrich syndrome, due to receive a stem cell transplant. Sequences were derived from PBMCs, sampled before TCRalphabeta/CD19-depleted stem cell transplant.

In DNA, the CDR3 is TGTGCCAGCAGCTTATCTAGCAGGGCTAGCACAGATACGCAGTATTTT. It translates to CASSLSSRASTDTQYF. The chain carries TRBV7-9 and TRBJ2-3, with D possibly being TRBD1 or TRBD2 (5 bases each). CDR1 is SEHNR and CDR2 is FQNEAQ in the germline V gene (reference sequence). Trimming removed 2 bases from V and 0 bases from J, with 12 bases in between. This CDR3 is 16 amino acids long.